This is a list of T cell receptor beta chains from one sample in a study of blood T cell repertoires in COVID-19. Profiled with immunoSEQ multiplex PCR; TCRdb holds only in-frame clones, not every one. This sample has about 74,000 clones, with roughly three quarters found just once. The specimen sequenced was peripheral blood. These TCRs come from a human donor in a cohort sampled during active COVID-19. Both conserved end residues are part of each CDR3. D genes are given only for firm matches. Only some rows state a clone size, as once, few, many or a class for expanded clones.

abundance,d_gene,j_gene,v_gene,CDR3nt,CDR3aa
few,NA,TRBJ2-1,TRBV27,TGTGCCAGCAGTTTAATCGGCGCAGGCCCCAGGGATGAGCAGTTCTTC,CASSLIGAGPRDEQFF
NA,NA,TRBJ2-3,TRBV1,NA,CTSSPVGRGIFTDTQYF
NA,NA,TRBJ1-1,TRBV5-1,TGCGCCAGCAGCCCCCGAGGCGGAGCGAACACTGAAGCTTTCTTT,CASSPRGGANTEAFF
once,NA,TRBJ2-3,TRBV2,TGTGCCAGCAGTCAGAGCACAGATACGCAGTATTTT,CASSQSTDTQYF
NA,NA,TRBJ1-4,TRBV5-1,TGCGCCAGCAGCCCGAATGGTCAGGGAGGTGAAAAACTGTTTTTT,CASSPNGQGGEKLFF
NA,TRBD1,TRBJ1-5,TRBV12-5,TGTGCTAGTGGCCGCGGACAGGGAAAGGATCAGCCCCAGCATTTT,CASGRGQGKDQPQHF
NA,TRBD1,TRBJ2-3,TRBV9,TGTGCCAGCAGCGGGGACAGGGGAACAGATACGCAGTATTTT,CASSGDRGTDTQYF
NA,NA,TRBJ2-2,TRBV18,TGTGCCAGCTCACCACCCCGGACACCAAACACCGGGGAGCTGTTTTTT,CASSPPRTPNTGELFF
NA,TRBD2,TRBJ2-3,TRBV4-2,TGTGCCAGCAGCCCCCGGACTAGCGGGGGGGCCGATACGCAGTATTTT,CASSPRTSGGADTQYF
few,TRBD1,TRBJ2-4,TRBV30,TGTGCCTGGGGCCGACAGGGTGGCAAAAACATTCAGTACTTC,CAWGRQGGKNIQYF
once,NA,TRBJ1-4,TRBV28,TGTGCCAGCAGTTTCTCTAATGAAAAACTGTTTTTT,CASSFSNEKLFF
few,TRBD1,TRBJ2-5,TRBV11-2,TGTGCCAGCAGCTTAGGAGACAGGGACCGGGAGACCCAGTACTTC,CASSLGDRDRETQYF
NA,NA,TRBJ1-1,TRBV5-1,TGCGCCAGCAGCTTGGAGTGGGCCAGGGTTGATGAAGCTTTCTTT,CASSLEWARVDEAFF
NA,NA,TRBJ1-2,TRBV4-2,TGTGCCAGCAGCCAAGAAGCGGGCAGGACACCTAACTATGGCTACACCTTC,CASSQEAGRTPNYGYTF
NA,TRBD1,TRBJ2-7,TRBV6-2/TRBV6-3,TGTGCCAGCAGTTACCGACAGGGGCGAAACTCCTACGAGCAGTACTTC,CASSYRQGRNSYEQYF
NA,TRBD2,TRBJ2-4,TRBV29-1,TGCAGCCGACCCTCGCGGGGAGGTCGATGGCGGGAGGGGACCGAAGACATTCAGTACTTC,CSRPSRGGRWREGTEDIQYF
NA,TRBD1,TRBJ1-5,TRBV29-1,TGCAGCGTGGCGACAGGGGCCGGGCCCCAGCATTTT,CSVATGAGPQHF
NA,TRBD2,TRBJ2-7,TRBV9,TGTGCCAGCAGCGTAGGGGGAGGGTTACCCTACGAGCAGTACTTC,CASSVGGGLPYEQYF
NA,TRBD1,TRBJ2-2,TRBV6-5,TGTGCCACTGGGGGACAGGGGATCACCGGGGAGCTGTTTTTT,CATGGQGITGELFF
once,TRBD2,TRBJ2-7,TRBV7-3,TGTGCCAGCAGCTTAACCGGCAGGGAGGGCGAGCAGTACTTC,CASSLTGREGEQYF
NA,NA,TRBJ1-5,TRBV12-5,TGTGCTAGTGCCGACGGGGACACTTTTAATCAGCCCCAGCATTTT,CASADGDTFNQPQHF
NA,TRBD2,TRBJ2-7,TRBV7-3,TGTGCCAGCAGCTTAGCCCCTAGCGGGCCTTACGAGCAGTACTTC,CASSLAPSGPYEQYF
few,NA,TRBJ2-2,TRBV7-7,TGTGCTAGCAGCCCGACTGGGGGGACCGGGGAGCTGTTTTTT,CASSPTGGTGELFF
once,NA,TRBJ2-3,TRBV29-1,TGCAGCGTTGGGGGGGGCACAGATACGCAGTATTTT,CSVGGGTDTQYF
NA,TRBD1,TRBJ1-1,TRBV2,TGTGCCAGCAGGGGGGACAGTCGGTCGGCTTTCTTT,CASRGDSRSAFF
NA,TRBD1,TRBJ1-1,TRBV11-3,TGTGCCAGCAGCTTAGCCCTCAGGGGGCAGGCTTTCTTT,CASSLALRGQAFF
NA,NA,TRBJ1-5,TRBV5-1,TGCGCCAGCAGCTTGGTCTCCGGGGTTGATCAGCCCCAGCATTTT,CASSLVSGVDQPQHF
NA,NA,TRBJ2-2,TRBV5-1,TGCGCCAGCAGCACCAGGGGTTCGGGCGGGGAGCTGTTTTTT,CASSTRGSGGELFF
NA,TRBD1,TRBJ2-7,TRBV6-5,TGTGCCAGCAGTTACTCGAAGGGACAGTCCTACGAGCAGTACTTC,CASSYSKGQSYEQYF